This TCR beta chain was documented in a study of identical twins. Template switching added a universal primer site, and cDNA bore unique molecular identifiers. TCRdb analysed the 5' RACE reads with MiXCR anew, one entry per CDR3 protein. The sample yields under 300,000 distinct CDR3 sequences, approximately 12% seen once. This clonotype was observed a handful of times. Germline CDR1 LNHDA, CDR2 SQIVND (reference sequence). The CDR3 is 11 amino acids. Between the trimmed V and J ends, which lost 4 bases and 10 bases, there was a span of 8 bases. This sample also belongs to another study, concerning yellow fever vaccine responses in identical twins.

This clonotype was sampled from a woman between 18 and 29 years old in good health. V is TRBV19 and J is TRBJ2-1; tentative D call: TRBD1 (6 bases). The sample taken for sequencing was memory (CD45RO+) T cells sorted from blood. CDR3 loop: CASSSTGEQFF. The CDR3 bases are TGTGCCAGTAGTAGCACAGGGGAGCAGTTCTTC.